The sequence of this T cell receptor beta chain was determined in a study of breast tumors, draining lymph nodes, adjacent tissues. TCRdb reprocessed the multiplex PCR reads via MiXCR and lists one record per CDR3 protein. The table shows approximately 37,000 distinct CDR3 sequences, with 30% to 45% occurring only once. Study-level points and caveats: Tumor TCR diversity was below lymph nodes but above nontumor tissue.

The sample holds many counts of this clonotype. Its target is not known. The CDR3 extends over 13 amino acids. With V trimmed by 5 bases and J by 6 bases, 6 bases remained unmatched. In germline, CDR1 is SNHLY, CDR2 FYNNEI. The receptor's source is a female donor with breast cancer. Some clones in this sample may be carry-over from other donors' samples. The sample comprised breast tumor tissue. V gene TRBV2 combines with J gene TRBJ2-7, with 8 bases fitting TRBD1. CDR3 in amino acids: CASSTDRVAEQYF. The DNA for the CDR3 is TGTGCCAGCAGTACGGACAGGGTGGCCGAGCAGTACTTC.